What follows are 13 T cell receptor beta chains derived from one specimen sequenced in a study of human T cells and chemical hapten exposure. Time point here: pre-sensitization, week 0. Treatment meaning: therapeutic diphenylcyclopropenone sensitization with weekly scalp DPC. One entry per CDR3 protein results from TCRdb running MiXCR on the RACE reads. Here the sample spans approximately 260,000 distinct CDR3 sequences, approximately 8.6% being singletons. The source was whole blood, collected in connection with sensitization to the hapten diphenylcyclopropenone (DPC). These receptors were obtained from a woman aged 40-49 years with alopecia areata. Some clones in this sample may be carry-over from other donors' samples.

There are a few counts of this clonotype. The V and J genes are TRBV7-8 and TRBJ1-2; D might be TRBD1 (6 bases). This CDR3 comprises 14 residues. Trimming removed 4 bases from V and 7 bases from J, with 16 bases in between. Germline CDR1 and CDR2: SGHVS and FQNEAQ. The CDR3 DNA follows: TGTGCCAGCAGCTCCGAGATACAGGGCGCTGGCTACACCTTC. It is translated as CASSSEIQGAGYTF.

The chain links TRBV29-1 to TRBJ2-5; D tentatively reads TRBD1 or TRBD2 (5 bases each). V was pared by 1 base and J by 2 bases, with 11 bases between. Germline V gene lookup returns CDR1 SQVTM and CDR2 ANQGSEA. This CDR3 is 14 amino acids long. The CDR3 protein is CSVEAWGTQETQYF. The CDR3 nucleotides read TGCAGCGTTGAAGCGTGGGGGACGCAAGAGACCCAGTACTTC. The whole variable domain, filled in from reference TRBV29-1 and TRBJ2-5, reads SAVISQKPSRDICQRGTSLTIQCQVDSQVTMMFWYRQQPGQSLTLIATANQGSEATYESGFVIDKFPISRPNLTFSTLTVSNMSPEDSSIYLCSVEAWGTQETQYFGPGTRLLVL.

The chain joins TRBV6-1 to TRBJ2-7; D may be TRBD1 or TRBD2 (5 bases each). V lost 7 bases and J lost 3, with 16 bases in between. This CDR3 is 14 amino acids long. Germline V gives CDR1 MNHNS, CDR2 SASEGT. CDR3 amino acids: CASTMGDGFYEQYF. The CDR3 coding sequence is TGTGCCAGCACAATGGGGGACGGCTTCTACGAGCAGTACTTC.

There are many counts of this clonotype. V and J are TRBV29-1 and TRBJ2-1; 14 nucleotides align to TRBD2. The CDR3 is 16 residues long. With V trimmed by 0 bases and J by 8 bases, 6 bases remained unmatched. Germline V gene lookup returns CDR1 SQVTM and CDR2 ANQGSEA. CDR3 in amino acids: CSVEDPGTSGRDEQFF. DNA for the CDR3: TGCAGCGTTGAAGATCCTGGGACTAGCGGGAGAGATGAGCAGTTCTTC.

The chain uses TRBV20-1 and TRBJ2-7, with a tentative D call TRBD2 (6 bases). The CDR3 is 13 residues long. Per the germline V gene, CDR1 is DFQATT and CDR2 is SNEGSKA (reference sequence). V lost 6 bases, J lost 5 bases, and 17 bases lay in between. CDR3 region: CSAGNPSSDEQYF. CDR3 bases: TGCAGTGCGGGCAACCCGTCTAGCGACGAGCAGTACTTC.

This clonotype was counted a few times. Since a much larger clone is just one base distant, this may be a read error. This sequence joins TRBV7-2 and TRBJ2-3; D is perhaps TRBD1 (6 bases). The assigned J gene may be wrong: the sequence end matches TRBJ1-5 better. Germline-derived CDR1 and CDR2 are SGHTA and FQGNSA. The CDR3 has 17 residues. The CDR3 here is CASSRRLAGDRTDTQHF. In DNA, the CDR3 is TGTGCCAGCAGCCGCCGGCTAGCGGGAGATAGGACAGATACGCAGCATTTT.

This rearrangement joins TRBV6-6 to TRBJ1-4; unclear D gene. This CDR3 region has 15 residues. In germline, CDR1 is MNHNY, CDR2 SVGAGI (reference sequence). V lost 2 bases and J 5 bases, leaving 12 bases between the germline ends. This CDR3 reads CASSYTAGSNEKLFF. CDR3 DNA sequence: TGTGCCAGCAGTTACACTGCGGGAAGCAATGAAAAACTGTTTTTT.

V usage is TRBV28 and J usage is TRBJ2-2, with 7 nucleotides matching TRBD2. With V trimmed by 7 bases and J by 7 bases, 15 bases remained unmatched. From germline, CDR1 is MDHEN and CDR2 SYDVKM. The length of the CDR3 is 16 residues. Written as DNA, the CDR3 is TGTGCCAGCACCGATTTCAGGCGGGAGTGGGTCGGGGAGCTGTTTTTT. This translates into CASTDFRREWVGELFF. Drawing the rest from reference TRBV28 and TRBJ2-2, the complete variable domain is DVKVTQSSRYLVKRTGEKVFLECVQDMDHENMFWYRQDPGLGLRLIYFSYDVKMKEKGDIPEGYSVSREKKERFSLILESASTNQTSMYLCASTDFRREWVGELFFGEGSRLTVL.

This clonotype was seen at least ten times. The chain couples TRBV29-1 to TRBJ2-7; D is unresolved. The CDR3 loop spans 13 amino acids. V was cut by 8 bases and J by 1 base, with 15 bases left in between. From germline, CDR1 is SQVTM and CDR2 ANQGSEA. This CDR3 is CSIIPPGSYEQYF. As DNA, the CDR3 is TGCAGCATCATACCGCCGGGTTCCTACGAGCAGTACTTC.

In this sample, this clonotype turned up a few times. The chain recombines TRBV14 with TRBJ2-1; D is undetermined. The ends were cut back, 4 bases at V and 5 bases at J, with 6 bases in the middle. CDR1 is SGHDN and CDR2 is FVKESK in the germline V gene. This CDR3 spans 12 amino acids. Here the CDR3 reads CASSRQNNEQFF. The CDR3 bases are TGTGCCAGCAGCCGGCAGAACAATGAGCAGTTCTTC.

This clonotype was recorded only once. This chain uses TRBV5-1 with TRBJ2-7, with TRBD1 as a possible D gene (6 bases). Germline lookup yields CDR1 SGHRS and CDR2 YFSETQ. The CDR3 totals 14 residues. Between the trimmed V and J ends, which lost 4 bases and 3 bases, there was a span of 14 bases. The CDR3 DNA reads TGCGCCAGCAGCCCGACAGGAACGGTCTACGAGCAGTACTTC. Protein: CASSPTGTVYEQYF.

The V and J genes are TRBV7-2 and TRBJ2-2, with D unclear. This CDR3 has 13 residues. Germline V gene lookup returns CDR1 SGHTA and CDR2 FQGNSA. Trimming cost V 5 bases and J 7 bases, with 11 bases left between them. The CDR3: CASSGAVFGELFF. Here the CDR3 DNA reads TGTGCCAGCAGCGGCGCGGTGTTCGGGGAGCTGTTTTTT.

The rearrangement joins TRBV6-5 to TRBJ2-1; D gene uncertain. The V end lost 2 bases, the J end lost 7 bases, and 15 bases lay between the germline ends. The CDR3 is made up of 15 amino acids. Germline CDR1 MNHEY, CDR2 SVGAGI. As DNA, the CDR3 is TGTGCCAGCAGTTACGAGCCGGGTGTAGAGAATGAGCAGTTCTTC. This translates into CASSYEPGVENEQFF.